This is a list of T cell receptor beta chains from one sample in a study of T cells in Graves' hyperthyroidism and ophthalmopathy. TCRdb used MiXCR to reprocess the multiplex PCR reads, holding one entry per CDR3 protein. Among fewer than 550,000 distinct CDR3 sequences listed, 15% to 19% were seen once. Sequencing was carried out using blood. The origin of the receptors is a woman between 18 and 29 years old with Graves' hyperthyroidism. The CDR3 runs from the conserved cysteine through the conserved F or W. The order of the fields is CDR3 protein, CDR3 DNA, V gene, clone size, D gene, J gene. A D gene is named only where the DNA matches it firmly. The size entry is marked missing in some rows and otherwise reads once, few, many or a size class.

cdr3_aa: CASSLGSGDEQYF
cdr3_nt: TGTGCCAGCAGCTTAGGGAGCGGGGACGAGCAGTACTTC
v_call: TRBV7-3
clone_size: many
d_call: TRBD2
j_call: TRBJ2-7

cdr3_aa: CASSPRAYGYTF
cdr3_nt: TGTGCCAGCAGCCCCCGGGCCTATGGCTACACCTTC
v_call: TRBV12-3/TRBV12-4
clone_size: many
d_call: NA
j_call: TRBJ1-2

cdr3_aa: CASERGGETEAFF
cdr3_nt: TGTGCCAGCGAAAGGGGAGGTGAGACTGAAGCTTTCTTT
v_call: TRBV7-9
clone_size: many
d_call: NA
j_call: TRBJ1-1

cdr3_aa: CSAREQGMGEQFF
cdr3_nt: TGCAGTGCTAGAGAGCAGGGAATGGGTGAGCAGTTCTTC
v_call: TRBV20-1
clone_size: many
d_call: NA
j_call: TRBJ2-1

cdr3_aa: CSARGARGWRDTQYF
cdr3_nt: TGCAGTGCTAGAGGAGCTCGAGGATGGCGTGATACGCAGTATTTT
v_call: TRBV20-1
clone_size: many
d_call: NA
j_call: TRBJ2-3

cdr3_aa: CASSFRRAGTAYEQYF
cdr3_nt: TGTGCCAGCAGTTTTCGCCGAGCCGGGACGGCCTACGAGCAGTACTTC
v_call: TRBV12-3/TRBV12-4
clone_size: NA
d_call: NA
j_call: TRBJ2-7

cdr3_aa: CASSQGNSANTIYF
cdr3_nt: TGTGCCAGCAGCCAAGGGAACAGCGCAAACACCATATATTTT
v_call: TRBV4-2
clone_size: NA
d_call: NA
j_call: TRBJ1-3

cdr3_aa: CASSLRGLGQPQHF
cdr3_nt: TGTGCCAGCAGTTTAAGAGGTCTGGGTCAGCCCCAGCATTTT
v_call: TRBV28
clone_size: many
d_call: NA
j_call: TRBJ1-5

cdr3_aa: CASSLAQGGPQHF
cdr3_nt: TGTGCCAGCAGTTTAGCTCAGGGCGGGCCCCAGCATTTT
v_call: TRBV12-3/TRBV12-4
clone_size: many
d_call: NA
j_call: TRBJ1-5

cdr3_aa: CASSRPRWRSSYNEQFF
cdr3_nt: TGTGCCAGCAGCCGGCCCCGCTGGCGTAGCTCCTACAATGAGCAGTTCTTC
v_call: TRBV7-2
clone_size: NA
d_call: NA
j_call: TRBJ2-1

cdr3_aa: CSASSYNEQFF
cdr3_nt: TGCAGTGCTAGTTCCTACAATGAGCAGTTCTTC
v_call: TRBV20-1
clone_size: many
d_call: NA
j_call: TRBJ2-1

cdr3_aa: CAISGRTSDYEQYF
cdr3_nt: TGTGCCATCAGTGGGCGGACTAGTGACTACGAGCAGTACTTC
v_call: TRBV10-3
clone_size: many
d_call: TRBD2
j_call: TRBJ2-7

cdr3_aa: CASSVEAAHSSGNTIYF
cdr3_nt: TGTGCCAGCAGCGTAGAGGCTGCGCATTCCTCTGGAAACACCATATATTTT
v_call: TRBV2
clone_size: NA
d_call: NA
j_call: TRBJ1-3

cdr3_aa: CASSQGYEQYF
cdr3_nt: TGTGCCAGCAGCCAAGGCTACGAGCAGTACTTC
v_call: TRBV3-1
clone_size: many
d_call: NA
j_call: TRBJ2-7

cdr3_aa: CAISGLAGSTTQYF
cdr3_nt: TGTGCCATCAGTGGACTAGCGGGATCCACTACGCAGTATTTT
v_call: TRBV10-3
clone_size: many
d_call: TRBD2
j_call: TRBJ2-3

cdr3_aa: CSARPSGRGNEQFF
cdr3_nt: TGCAGTGCCAGACCTAGCGGGAGGGGCAATGAGCAGTTCTTC
v_call: TRBV20-1
clone_size: many
d_call: TRBD2
j_call: TRBJ2-1

cdr3_aa: CASITGSSYEQYF
cdr3_nt: TGTGCCAGCATAACAGGGAGCTCCTACGAGCAGTACTTC
v_call: TRBV2
clone_size: NA
d_call: NA
j_call: TRBJ2-7

cdr3_aa: CSVEGTGESYEQYF
cdr3_nt: TGCAGCGTTGAAGGGACAGGGGAATCCTACGAGCAGTACTTC
v_call: TRBV29-1
clone_size: NA
d_call: TRBD1
j_call: TRBJ2-7

cdr3_aa: CASSRSGRTGELFF
cdr3_nt: TGTGCCAGCAGCCGTAGCGGGAGGACCGGGGAGCTGTTTTTT
v_call: TRBV3-1
clone_size: many
d_call: TRBD2
j_call: TRBJ2-2

cdr3_aa: CASRGHNSNQPQHF
cdr3_nt: TGTGCCAGCAGGGGACATAATAGCAATCAGCCCCAGCATTTT
v_call: TRBV6-1
clone_size: few
d_call: NA
j_call: TRBJ1-5

cdr3_aa: CASSQAPNTGELFF
cdr3_nt: TGCGCCAGCAGCCAAGCCCCGAACACCGGGGAGCTGTTTTTT
v_call: TRBV4-1
clone_size: few
d_call: NA
j_call: TRBJ2-2

cdr3_aa: CASSQQTGTEQYF
cdr3_nt: TGTGCCAGCAGCCAACAAACAGGGACCGAGCAGTACTTC
v_call: TRBV5-1
clone_size: NA
d_call: NA
j_call: TRBJ2-7

cdr3_aa: CASGLRGLNTEAFF
cdr3_nt: TGTGCTAGTGGGCTTAGGGGGCTAAACACTGAAGCTTTCTTT
v_call: TRBV12-5
clone_size: many
d_call: TRBD1
j_call: TRBJ1-1

cdr3_aa: CSASGALAGVGETQYF
cdr3_nt: TGCAGTGCTAGTGGGGCGCTAGCGGGAGTTGGGGAGACCCAGTACTTC
v_call: TRBV20-1
clone_size: many
d_call: TRBD2
j_call: TRBJ2-5

cdr3_aa: CASSYGSSSYNEQFF
cdr3_nt: TGTGCCAGCAGTTACGGCAGTAGCTCCTACAATGAGCAGTTCTTC
v_call: TRBV6-6
clone_size: NA
d_call: NA
j_call: TRBJ2-1

cdr3_aa: CASSSPGEAFF
cdr3_nt: TGTGCCAGCAGTTCTCCGGGGGAAGCTTTCTTT
v_call: TRBV28
clone_size: many
d_call: NA
j_call: TRBJ1-1

cdr3_aa: CASSLYRNTGELFF
cdr3_nt: TGTGCCAGCAGTTTATACAGAAACACCGGGGAGCTGTTTTTT
v_call: TRBV27
clone_size: NA
d_call: NA
j_call: TRBJ2-2

cdr3_aa: CASSLRLTQETQYF
cdr3_nt: TGTGCCAGCAGTTTACGACTAACCCAAGAGACCCAGTACTTC
v_call: TRBV6-1
clone_size: NA
d_call: NA
j_call: TRBJ2-5

cdr3_aa: CASSIRGVVYGYTF
cdr3_nt: TGCGCCAGCAGCATCAGGGGGGTGGTCTATGGCTACACCTTC
v_call: TRBV5-1
clone_size: NA
d_call: TRBD1
j_call: TRBJ1-2

cdr3_aa: CATRTIPGQGRDTQYF
cdr3_nt: TGTGCCACCCGCACCATTCCGGGACAGGGGAGAGATACGCAGTATTTT
v_call: TRBV5-5
clone_size: many
d_call: TRBD1
j_call: TRBJ2-3

cdr3_aa: CASSQQDRDSYGYTF
cdr3_nt: TGTGCCAGCAGCCAACAAGACAGGGATAGTTATGGCTACACCTTC
v_call: TRBV3-1
clone_size: many
d_call: TRBD1
j_call: TRBJ1-2

cdr3_aa: CASSSSGRSYEQYF
cdr3_nt: TGTGCCAGCAGTTCCTCGGGACGGTCCTACGAGCAGTACTTC
v_call: TRBV12-3/TRBV12-4
clone_size: many
d_call: NA
j_call: TRBJ2-7

cdr3_aa: CAWSTWGLAGFYEQYF
cdr3_nt: TGTGCCTGGAGTACCTGGGGGCTAGCGGGATTCTACGAGCAGTACTTC
v_call: TRBV30
clone_size: many
d_call: TRBD2
j_call: TRBJ2-7

cdr3_aa: CASSNRDRYSPLHF
cdr3_nt: TGTGCCAGCAGCAACCGGGACAGGTATTCACCCCTCCACTTT
v_call: TRBV2
clone_size: many
d_call: TRBD1
j_call: TRBJ1-6

cdr3_aa: CASSIGRGREQFF
cdr3_nt: TGTGCCAGCAGCATAGGAAGGGGTCGGGAGCAGTTCTTC
v_call: TRBV7-3
clone_size: many
d_call: NA
j_call: TRBJ2-1

cdr3_aa: CASSVGPGETFNSPLHF
cdr3_nt: TGTGCCAGCAGCGTAGGCCCGGGGGAAACTTTTAATTCACCCCTCCACTTT
v_call: TRBV9
clone_size: NA
d_call: NA
j_call: TRBJ1-6

cdr3_aa: CASGRLTDLSYEQYF
cdr3_nt: TGTGCCAGCGGCCGGCTGACAGACCTCTCCTACGAGCAGTACTTC
v_call: TRBV6-1
clone_size: few
d_call: NA
j_call: TRBJ2-7

cdr3_aa: CASSLWSGSSDTQYF
cdr3_nt: TGTGCCAGCAGTTTATGGTCCGGGTCGTCAGATACGCAGTATTTT
v_call: TRBV27
clone_size: many
d_call: NA
j_call: TRBJ2-3

cdr3_aa: CASSPSGRAWGEQYF
cdr3_nt: TGTGCCAGCTCACCGTCCGGGAGGGCCTGGGGGGAGCAGTACTTC
v_call: TRBV18
clone_size: many
d_call: TRBD2
j_call: TRBJ2-7

cdr3_aa: CASSSTGTLYGYTF
cdr3_nt: TGTGCCAGCAGCTCGACCGGGACCCTATATGGCTACACCTTC
v_call: TRBV7-3
clone_size: once
d_call: NA
j_call: TRBJ1-2

cdr3_aa: CASSLGRGADIQYF
cdr3_nt: TGTGCCAGCAGCTTAGGTAGAGGGGCGGACATTCAGTACTTC
v_call: TRBV7-9
clone_size: many
d_call: NA
j_call: TRBJ2-4

cdr3_aa: CASSVGSNYGYTF
cdr3_nt: TGTGCCAGCAGCGTAGGGTCGAACTATGGCTACACCTTC
v_call: TRBV9
clone_size: many
d_call: NA
j_call: TRBJ1-2

cdr3_aa: CASSFRDSYEQYF
cdr3_nt: TGTGCCAGCAGTTTCCGGGACAGCTACGAGCAGTACTTC
v_call: TRBV27
clone_size: many
d_call: TRBD1
j_call: TRBJ2-7

cdr3_aa: CASSEYSGKRDTGELFF
cdr3_nt: TGTGCCAGCAGTGAATATTCGGGCAAGCGGGACACCGGGGAGCTGTTTTTT
v_call: TRBV25-1
clone_size: NA
d_call: NA
j_call: TRBJ2-2

cdr3_aa: CASTEGTYNTIYF
cdr3_nt: TGTGCCAGCACCGAAGGGACCTACAACACCATATATTTT
v_call: TRBV12-3/TRBV12-4
clone_size: many
d_call: NA
j_call: TRBJ1-3

cdr3_aa: CAISGGEKLFF
cdr3_nt: TGTGCCATCTCGGGGGGTGAAAAACTGTTTTTT
v_call: TRBV6-1
clone_size: NA
d_call: NA
j_call: TRBJ1-4